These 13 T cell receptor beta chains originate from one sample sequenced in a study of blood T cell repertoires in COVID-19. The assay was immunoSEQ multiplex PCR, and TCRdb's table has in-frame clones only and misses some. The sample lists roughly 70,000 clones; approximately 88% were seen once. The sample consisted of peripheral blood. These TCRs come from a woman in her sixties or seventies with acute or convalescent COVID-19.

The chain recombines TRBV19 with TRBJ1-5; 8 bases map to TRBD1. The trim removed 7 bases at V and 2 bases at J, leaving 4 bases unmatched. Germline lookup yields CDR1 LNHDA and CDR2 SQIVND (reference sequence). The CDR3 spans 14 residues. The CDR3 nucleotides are TGTGCCAGTACCACGACAGGGGGCAATCAGCCCCAGCATTTT. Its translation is CASTTTGGNQPQHF.

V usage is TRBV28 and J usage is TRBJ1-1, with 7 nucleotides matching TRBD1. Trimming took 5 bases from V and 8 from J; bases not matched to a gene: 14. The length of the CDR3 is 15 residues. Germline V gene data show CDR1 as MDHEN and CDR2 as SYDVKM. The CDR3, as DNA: TGTGCCAGCAGTCTAACCCCCGACGAGGGGGCCGAAGCTTTCTTT. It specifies CASSLTPDEGAEAFF.

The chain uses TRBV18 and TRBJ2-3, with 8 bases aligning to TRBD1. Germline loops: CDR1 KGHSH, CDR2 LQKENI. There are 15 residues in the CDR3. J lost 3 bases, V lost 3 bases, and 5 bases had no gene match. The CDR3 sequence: CASSPGRTGTDTQYF. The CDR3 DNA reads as TGTGCCAGCTCACCTGGAAGGACAGGGACAGATACGCAGTATTTT.

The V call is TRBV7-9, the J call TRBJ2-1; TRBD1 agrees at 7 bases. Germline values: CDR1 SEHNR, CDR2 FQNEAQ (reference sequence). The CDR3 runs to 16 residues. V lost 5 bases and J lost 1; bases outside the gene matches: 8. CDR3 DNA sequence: TGTGCCAGCAGCCAAACGGACAGGCGATCCTACAATGAGCAGTTCTTC. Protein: CASSQTDRRSYNEQFF.

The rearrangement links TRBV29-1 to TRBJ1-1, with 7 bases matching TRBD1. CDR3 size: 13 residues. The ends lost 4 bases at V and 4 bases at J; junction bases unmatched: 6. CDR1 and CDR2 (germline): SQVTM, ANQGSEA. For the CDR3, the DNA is TGCAGCGTTGTAGACAGGGTTGGCACTGAAGCTTTCTTT. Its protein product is CSVVDRVGTEAFF.

The CDR3 is CASSYGSGNGGYTF. The CDR3 nucleotides are TGTGCCAGCAGTTACGGATCGGGGAATGGTGGCTACACCTTC. This chain joins TRBV6-6 and TRBJ1-2, with D unresolved. Germline V CDR1 and CDR2: MNHNY, SVGAGI (reference sequence). The CDR3 sequence is 14 residues long. Deletions cut 2 bases from V and 7 bases from J, with 14 bases between.

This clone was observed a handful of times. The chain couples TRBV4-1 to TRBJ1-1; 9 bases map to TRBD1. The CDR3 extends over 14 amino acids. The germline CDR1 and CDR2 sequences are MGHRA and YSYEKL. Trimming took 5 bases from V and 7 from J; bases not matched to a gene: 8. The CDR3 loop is CASSNRGRVFEAFF. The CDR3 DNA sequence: TGCGCCAGCAGCAACAGGGGGCGGGTTTTTGAAGCTTTCTTT.

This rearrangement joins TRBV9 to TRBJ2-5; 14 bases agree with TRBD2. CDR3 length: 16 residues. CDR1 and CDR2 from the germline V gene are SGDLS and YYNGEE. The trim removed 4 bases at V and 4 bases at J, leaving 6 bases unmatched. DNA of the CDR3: TGTGCCAGCAGCTCCCTGACTAGCGGGAGGGGAGAGACCCAGTACTTC. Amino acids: CASSSLTSGRGETQYF.

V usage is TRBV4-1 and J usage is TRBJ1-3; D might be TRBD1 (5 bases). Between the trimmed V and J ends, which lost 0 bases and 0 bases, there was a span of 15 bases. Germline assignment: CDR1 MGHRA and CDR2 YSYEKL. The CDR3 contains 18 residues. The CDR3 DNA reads TGCGCCAGCAGCCAAGATCCGCAGGGTGGGGTCTCTGGAAACACCATATATTTT. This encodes CASSQDPQGGVSGNTIYF.

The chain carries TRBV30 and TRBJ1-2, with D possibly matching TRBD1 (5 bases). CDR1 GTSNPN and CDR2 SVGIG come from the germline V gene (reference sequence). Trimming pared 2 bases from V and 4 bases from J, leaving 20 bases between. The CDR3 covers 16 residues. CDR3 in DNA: TGTGCCTGGAGTAGCCCGGGACTCCCATTACTCTATGGCTACACCTTC. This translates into CAWSSPGLPLLYGYTF. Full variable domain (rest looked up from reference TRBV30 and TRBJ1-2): SQTIHQWPATLVQPVGSPLSLECTVEGTSNPNLYWYRQAAGRGLQLLFYSVGIGQISSEVPQNLSASRPQDRQFILSSKKLLLSDSGFYLCAWSSPGLPLLYGYTFGSGTRLTVV.

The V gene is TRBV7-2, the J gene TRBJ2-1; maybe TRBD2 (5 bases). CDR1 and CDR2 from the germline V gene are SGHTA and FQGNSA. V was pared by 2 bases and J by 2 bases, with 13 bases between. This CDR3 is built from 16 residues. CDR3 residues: CASSLTRAVPYNEQFF. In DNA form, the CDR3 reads TGTGCCAGCAGCTTAACCCGAGCGGTTCCCTACAATGAGCAGTTCTTC.

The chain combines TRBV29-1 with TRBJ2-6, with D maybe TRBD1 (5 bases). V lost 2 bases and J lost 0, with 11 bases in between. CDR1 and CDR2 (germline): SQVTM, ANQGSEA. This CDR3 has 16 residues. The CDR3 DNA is TGCAGCGTTGAAAACAGGCTGAGCTCTGGGGCCAACGTCCTGACTTTC. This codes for CSVENRLSSGANVLTF.

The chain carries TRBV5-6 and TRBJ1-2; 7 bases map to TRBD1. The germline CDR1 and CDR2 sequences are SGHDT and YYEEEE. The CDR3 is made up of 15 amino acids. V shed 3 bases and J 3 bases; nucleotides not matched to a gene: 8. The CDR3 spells CASSSLDRDYYGYTF. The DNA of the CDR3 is TGTGCCAGCAGCTCATTAGACAGGGATTACTATGGCTACACCTTC.